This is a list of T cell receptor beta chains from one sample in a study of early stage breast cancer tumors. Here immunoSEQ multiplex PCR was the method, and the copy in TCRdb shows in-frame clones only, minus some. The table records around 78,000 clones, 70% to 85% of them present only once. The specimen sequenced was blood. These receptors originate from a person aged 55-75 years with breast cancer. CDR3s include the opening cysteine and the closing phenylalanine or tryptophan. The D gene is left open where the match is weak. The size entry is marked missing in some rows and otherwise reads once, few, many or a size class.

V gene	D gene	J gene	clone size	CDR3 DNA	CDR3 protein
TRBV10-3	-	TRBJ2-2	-	TGTGCCATCCGAGCGGAGGCAAACACCGGGGAGCTGTTTTTT	CAIRAEANTGELFF
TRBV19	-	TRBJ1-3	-	TGTGCCACTCGACCCTCGGCGGGCACCATATATTTT	CATRPSAGTIYF
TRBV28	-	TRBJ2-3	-	TGTGCCCCCCATTCGCAGTATTTT	CAPHSQYF
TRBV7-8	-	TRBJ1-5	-	TGTGCCAGCAGCGTCGAGGGAGGCAATCAGCCCCAGCATTTT	CASSVEGGNQPQHF
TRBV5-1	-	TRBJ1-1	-	TGCGCCAGCAGCTTGACCCCTCCCTCGAGGGTGGACACTGAAGCTTTCTTT	CASSLTPPSRVDTEAFF
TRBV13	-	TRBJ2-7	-	TGTGCCAGCAGCTTAAATTCCGAGCAGTACTTC	CASSLNSEQYF
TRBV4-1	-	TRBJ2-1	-	TGCGCCAGCAGCCAAGATCGAAACGCCTACAATGAGCAGTTCTTC	CASSQDRNAYNEQFF
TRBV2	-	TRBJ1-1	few	TGTGCCAGCAGTCCGGGTCTAGACCGTGAAGCTTTCTTT	CASSPGLDREAFF
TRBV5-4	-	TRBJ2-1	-	TGTGCCAGCAGCTCTGATCGTGTAGGCGGGCAGTTCTTC	CASSSDRVGGQFF
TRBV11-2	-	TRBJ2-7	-	TGTGCCAGCAGCGTCCGGGACCTTCCCTACGAGCAGTACTTC	CASSVRDLPYEQYF
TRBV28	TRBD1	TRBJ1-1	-	TGTGCCAGCTTGACGCCGACAGGGCAGAGCACTGAAGCTTTCTTT	CASLTPTGQSTEAFF
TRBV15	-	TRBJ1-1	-	TGTGCCACCAGCAGAGTTGGGTCAGGGGTGGCTGAAGCTTTCTTT	CATSRVGSGVAEAFF
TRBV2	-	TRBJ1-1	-	TGTGCCAGCAGTGAAGCCCCGGCTCTCAACGCTTTCTTT	CASSEAPALNAFF
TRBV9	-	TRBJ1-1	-	TGTGCCAGCAGCGTAGTCGGATCGGCGAACACTGAAGCTTTCTTT	CASSVVGSANTEAFF
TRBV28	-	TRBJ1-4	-	TGTGCCAGCTCGACAGGCACAACTAATGAAAAACTGTTTTTT	CASSTGTTNEKLFF
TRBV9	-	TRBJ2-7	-	TGTGCCAGCAGCGTAGCGGGTAGTACCTACGAGCAGTACTTC	CASSVAGSTYEQYF
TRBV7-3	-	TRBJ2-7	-	TGTGCCAGCAGCTCAACCGGGACCTCGGACGAGCAGTACTTC	CASSSTGTSDEQYF
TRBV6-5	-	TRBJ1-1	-	TGTGCCAGCAGTTACCTGGGGCCGGAGGGGAGGACTGAAGCTTTCTTT	CASSYLGPEGRTEAFF
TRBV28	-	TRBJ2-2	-	TGTGCCAGCAGTTTGGTCAGGGGGAACACCGGGGAGCTGTTTTTT	CASSLVRGNTGELFF
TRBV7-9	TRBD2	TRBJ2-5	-	TGTGCCAGCAGCTATCAGCGGGGGGCAAAAGAGACCCAGTACTTC	CASSYQRGAKETQYF
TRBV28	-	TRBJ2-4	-	TGTGCCAGCAGTTTATGGGGTAACATTCAGTACTTC	CASSLWGNIQYF
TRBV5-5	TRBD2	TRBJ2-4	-	TGTGCCAGCAGCTTCCCTAGCGGGGGGGCAGAGATTCAGTACTTC	CASSFPSGGAEIQYF
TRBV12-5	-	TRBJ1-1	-	TGTGCTAGTGGTTCCGGGTACACTGAAGCTTTCTTT	CASGSGYTEAFF
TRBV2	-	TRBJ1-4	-	TGTGCCACCCACACTGACATTCACGAAAAACTGTTTTTT	CATHTDIHEKLFF